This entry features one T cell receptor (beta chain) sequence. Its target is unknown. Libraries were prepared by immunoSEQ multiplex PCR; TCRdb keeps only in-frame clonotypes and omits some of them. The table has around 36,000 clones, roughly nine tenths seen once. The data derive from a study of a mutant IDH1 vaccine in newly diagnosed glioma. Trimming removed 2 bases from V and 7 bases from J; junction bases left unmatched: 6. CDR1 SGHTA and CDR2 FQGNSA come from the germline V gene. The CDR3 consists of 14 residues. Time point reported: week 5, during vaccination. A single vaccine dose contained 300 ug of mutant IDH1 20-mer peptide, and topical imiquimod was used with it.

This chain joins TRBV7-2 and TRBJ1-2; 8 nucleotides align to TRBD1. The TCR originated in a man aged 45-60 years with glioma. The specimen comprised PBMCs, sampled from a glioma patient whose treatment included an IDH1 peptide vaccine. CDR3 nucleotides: TGTGCCAGCAGCTTATCAGGGGGCGCCTCTGGCTACACCTTC. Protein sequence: CASSLSGGASGYTF.